This passage covers 13 T cell receptor beta chains from one sample sequenced in a study of identical twins. TCRdb fed the 5' RACE reads into MiXCR, producing one record per CDR3 protein. The table includes nearly 900,000 distinct CDR3 sequences, about 12% detected once. These data also featured in a second study, about yellow fever vaccine responses in identical twins.

The sample was PBMCs. All receptors come from a woman between 18 and 29 years old in good health.

V usage is TRBV27 and J usage is TRBJ2-1, with 9 bases identical to TRBD1. The germline gives CDR1 MNHEY, CDR2 SMNVEV (reference sequence). This CDR3 is 15 amino acids long. The ends lost 5 bases at V and 5 bases at J; junction bases unmatched: 7. CDR3: CASSLQGALHNEQFF. Here the CDR3 DNA reads TGTGCCAGCAGTCTACAGGGGGCCTTACACAATGAGCAGTTCTTC.

This clonotype was seen more than once but under ten times. This chain uses TRBV7-9 with TRBJ1-5, with D perhaps TRBD1 (5 bases). This CDR3 is 15 amino acids long. Trimming cost V 6 bases and J 0 bases, with 12 bases left between them. CDR1 SEHNR and CDR2 FQNEAQ come from the germline V gene (reference sequence). CDR3 sequence (DNA): TGTGCCAGCAGTGATGGACAAGCTAGCAATCAGCCCCAGCATTTT. It encodes CASSDGQASNQPQHF.

A single count supports this clonotype. The V call is TRBV6-1, the J call TRBJ1-1; D not certain. The germline V gene encodes CDR1 MNHNS and CDR2 SASEGT. Trimming cost V 3 bases and J 2 bases, with 10 bases left between them. The CDR3 has 14 residues. This CDR3 reads CASSESSVNTEAFF. In DNA form, the CDR3 reads TGTGCCAGCAGTGAGTCCAGTGTAAACACTGAAGCTTTCTTT.

This clonotype was detected only a few times. The gene calls are TRBV5-5 and TRBJ2-7; the D gene is possibly TRBD1 (5 bases). This CDR3 region has 15 residues. The germline V and J ends were trimmed by 2 bases and 6 bases, with 18 bases remaining between them. Germline V gene sequence: CDR1 SGHKS, CDR2 YYEKEE (reference sequence). The CDR3 loop is CASSFSDTMWGEQYF. The CDR3 coding sequence is TGTGCCAGCAGCTTCTCGGACACCATGTGGGGCGAGCAGTACTTC.

This chain joins TRBV7-9 and TRBJ2-1; possible D gene TRBD2, 6 bases. The CDR3 length is 13 residues. Per germline, CDR1 SEHNR and CDR2 FQNEAQ (reference sequence). Between the trimmed V and J ends, which lost 5 bases and 5 bases, there was a span of 10 bases. The CDR3 spells CASSTGTHNEQFF. In DNA, the CDR3 is TGTGCCAGCAGCACCGGGACTCACAATGAGCAGTTCTTC.

This rearrangement joins TRBV7-9 to TRBJ2-5, with 9 positions matching TRBD2. Trimming took 2 bases from V and 1 from J; bases not matched to a gene: 8. The CDR3 has 17 residues. Looked up from germline, CDR1 is SEHNR and CDR2 is FQNEAQ (reference sequence). The CDR3 region is CASSLFSSGAIQETQYF. For the CDR3, the DNA is TGTGCCAGCAGCTTATTTTCTAGCGGGGCGATCCAAGAGACCCAGTACTTC.

This clonotype showed up many times. V gene TRBV28 combines with J gene TRBJ2-3; tentative D call: TRBD1 (5 bases). Trimming took off 4 bases at V and 6 bases at J, with 20 bases between the two ends. The CDR3 loop spans 16 amino acids. Looked up from germline, CDR1 is MDHEN and CDR2 is SYDVKM. The CDR3 DNA follows: TGTGCCAGCAGTTACCCCCAGGGCCGAGCGAAGGATACGCAGTATTTT. Translation gives CASSYPQGRAKDTQYF.

This clonotype came up a few times. The V call is TRBV9, the J call TRBJ2-2; TRBD2 agrees at 12 bases. The CDR3 has 16 residues. Per the germline V gene, CDR1 is SGDLS and CDR2 is YYNGEE. V lost 4 bases, J lost 4 bases, and 5 bases stayed unmatched. This CDR3 reads CASSFRLAGVTGELFF. In DNA form, the CDR3 reads TGTGCCAGCAGCTTCCGACTAGCGGGAGTCACCGGGGAGCTGTTTTTT.

This clonotype was seen only a few times. The V gene is TRBV15, the J gene TRBJ1-6; D is possibly TRBD1 (5 bases). CDR1 and CDR2 (germline): LNHNV, YYDKDF (reference sequence). V dropped 0 bases and J dropped 10 bases, with 13 bases sitting between them. The CDR3 covers 15 residues. The CDR3 loop is CATSRDVVGGSPLHF. As DNA, the CDR3 is TGTGCCACCAGCAGAGATGTGGTTGGGGGGTCACCCCTCCACTTT.

This clonotype was detected a few times. This chain links TRBV29-1 with TRBJ2-5, with 14 bases aligning to TRBD2. Germline V gene data show CDR1 as SQVTM and CDR2 as ANQGSEA. The J segment lost 4 bases and the V segment lost 6 bases, leaving 7 bases of the junction unmatched. CDR3 length: 15 residues. The chain's CDR3 is CSVKTSGGASETQYF. The CDR3 bases are TGCAGCGTGAAGACTAGCGGGGGGGCATCAGAGACCCAGTACTTC.

This clonotype was detected a few times. This chain links TRBV29-1 with TRBJ1-4; D remains ambiguous. Per the germline V gene, CDR1 is SQVTM and CDR2 is ANQGSEA. Trimming took off 7 bases at V and 5 bases at J, with 14 bases between the two ends. CDR3 length: 13 amino acids. The CDR3 protein is CSACRGANEKLFF. The CDR3 DNA follows: TGCAGCGCCTGTCGGGGAGCAAATGAAAAACTGTTTTTT.

This clonotype was found a few times. The rearrangement joins TRBV5-1 to TRBJ1-1; no clear D gene. V lost 3 bases to trimming and J lost 0 bases, with 9 bases between them. Germline values: CDR1 SGHRS, CDR2 YFSETQ. CDR3 length equals 14 residues. CDR3 loop: CASSSHGLNTEAFF. Here the CDR3 DNA reads TGCGCCAGCAGCTCCCACGGCTTGAACACTGAAGCTTTCTTT.

This clonotype was seen only a few times. The rearrangement joins TRBV20-1 to TRBJ1-1; the D gene is possibly TRBD1 (5 bases). Per germline, CDR1 DFQATT and CDR2 SNEGSKA (reference sequence). This CDR3 comprises 13 residues. V was clipped by 4 bases and J by 5 bases, with 14 bases between them. The CDR3, as DNA: TGCAGTGCTAAAGAGCCGGGGCGGACTGAAGCTTTCTTT. Protein sequence: CSAKEPGRTEAFF.